This T cell receptor beta chain was observed in a study of T cells in Graves' hyperthyroidism and ophthalmopathy. A word on this clonotype: Antigen unknown. With a much larger clone just one base away, this may be a read error.

Broader study findings: Most clonotypes that expanded in the thyroid above 0.001 also showed up in blood.

Amplification yielded TCR beta CDR3 regions, with RNA transcripts as the source. First-round RT-PCR targeting the TCR CDR3 was performed with the HTBI primer set. TCRdb reanalysed the multiplex PCR reads using MiXCR and keeps one entry per CDR3 protein. Of roughly 45,000 distinct CDR3 sequences detected, over 45% appear once; the ten largest clones hold 30% to 35%. The source material was peripheral blood or thyroid tissue (not recorded which). The sequence came from a woman in her forties or fifties with Graves' hyperthyroidism.

The CDR3: CASSEDGVGRRHNQPQHF. DNA of the CDR3: TGTGCCAGCAGTGAAGATGGGGTGGGCAGAAGACACAATCAGCCCCAGCATTTT. J is TRBJ1-5 and V is TRBV6-1; D unclear. The CDR3 covers 18 residues. Germline values: CDR1 MNHNS, CDR2 SASEGT. Trimming took off 1 base at V and 3 bases at J, with 19 bases between the two ends.